Presented here are 9 T cell receptor beta chains from one specimen sequenced in a study of cytotoxic CD8 clonotypes in ibrutinib-treated CLL. Profiled with immunoSEQ multiplex PCR; TCRdb holds only in-frame clones, not every one. The sample holds about 130,000 clones, around four fifths seen once. The source was PBMCs, collected after 24 months of ibrutinib treatment. These receptor sequences come from a human donor with chronic lymphocytic leukemia.

V is TRBV5-4 and J is TRBJ2-5; 7 bases fit TRBD2. Trimming at V came to 4 bases and at J to 1 base, leaving 7 bases not matched to a gene. The CDR3 sequence is 15 residues long. The germline gives CDR1 SGHNT, CDR2 YYREEE (reference sequence). CDR3: CASSGGGGPQETQYF. As DNA, the CDR3 is TGTGCCAGCAGCGGGGGGGGAGGACCCCAAGAGACCCAGTACTTC.

The chain uses TRBV14 and TRBJ2-1; 10 bases line up with TRBD2. V lost 0 bases, J lost 12 bases, and 11 bases stayed unmatched. This CDR3 is built from 16 residues. Germline-derived CDR1 and CDR2 are SGHDN and FVKESK. In DNA form, the CDR3 reads TGTGCCAGCAGCCAAGAGAAAAGGCGAGCGGGGGGGCGGCAGTTCTTC. Protein sequence: CASSQEKRRAGGRQFF.

The V call is TRBV29-1, the J call TRBJ2-5; TRBD1 is a possible D gene (6 bases). CDR3 size: 12 residues. Germline assignment: CDR1 SQVTM and CDR2 ANQGSEA. Between the trimmed V and J ends, which lost 6 bases and 5 bases, there was a span of 13 bases. CDR3 sequence reads: CSVGQFEETQYF. DNA for the CDR3: TGCAGCGTCGGACAGTTCGAGGAGACCCAGTACTTC.

This chain joins TRBV18 and TRBJ2-5; 9 bases match TRBD2. J lost 2 bases, V lost 5 bases, and 18 bases had no gene match. This CDR3 is built from 19 residues. From germline, CDR1 is KGHSH and CDR2 LQKENI. The CDR3 loop is CASSLRGGSFERLQETQYF. For the CDR3, the DNA is TGTGCCAGCTCATTGCGGGGGGGATCGTTCGAAAGATTACAAGAGACCCAGTACTTC.

This clone was counted only a few times. This sequence joins TRBV18 and TRBJ2-2; D is perhaps TRBD2 (6 bases). The germline CDR1 and CDR2 sequences are KGHSH and LQKENI. This CDR3 has 14 residues. Trimming left V 3 bases short and J 6 bases short, with 11 bases between. CDR3 sequence: CASSPTSLAGELFF. CDR3 in DNA: TGTGCCAGCTCACCCACTAGCCTGGCCGGGGAGCTGTTTTTT.

V usage is TRBV5-1 and J usage is TRBJ1-1; 11 nucleotides align to TRBD1. V lost 4 bases to trimming and J lost 4 bases; unmatched junction nucleotides: 3. The germline V gene encodes CDR1 SGHRS and CDR2 YFSETQ. The CDR3 contains 14 residues. CDR3 sequence: CASSQGQGGTEAFF. The DNA of the CDR3 is TGCGCCAGCAGCCAGGGACAGGGGGGCACTGAAGCTTTCTTT.

CDR3 bases: TGTGCCAGCAGCTTTTCAGGGATCTATGGCTACACCTTC. As protein: CASSFSGIYGYTF. The rearrangement uses TRBV7-9 and TRBJ1-2; D perhaps matches TRBD1 (5 bases). V dropped 3 bases and J dropped 4 bases, with 9 bases sitting between them. Germline CDR1 reads SEHNR; CDR2 reads FQNEAQ (reference sequence). The CDR3 has 13 amino acids.

The chain employs TRBV9 and TRBJ2-5, with 11 nucleotides matching TRBD1. V lost 2 bases to trimming and J lost 5 bases; unmatched junction nucleotides: 14. The CDR3 runs 18 residues. CDR1 and CDR2 (germline): SGDLS, YYNGEE. The CDR3 reads CASSVGAGTGGFSETQYF. DNA for the CDR3: TGTGCCAGCAGCGTGGGTGCCGGGACAGGGGGGTTCTCGGAGACCCAGTACTTC.

V gene TRBV30 combines with J gene TRBJ2-6, with a weak D call TRBD2 (5 bases). Germline CDR1 GTSNPN, CDR2 SVGIG (reference sequence). The V gene lost 8 bases and the J gene lost 1 base, with 15 bases spanning the gap. This CDR3 spans 15 amino acids. CDR3 nucleotides: TGTGCCGGTCATCGGGGTGGGTCTGGGGCCAACGTCCTGACTTTC. Translation: CAGHRGGSGANVLTF.